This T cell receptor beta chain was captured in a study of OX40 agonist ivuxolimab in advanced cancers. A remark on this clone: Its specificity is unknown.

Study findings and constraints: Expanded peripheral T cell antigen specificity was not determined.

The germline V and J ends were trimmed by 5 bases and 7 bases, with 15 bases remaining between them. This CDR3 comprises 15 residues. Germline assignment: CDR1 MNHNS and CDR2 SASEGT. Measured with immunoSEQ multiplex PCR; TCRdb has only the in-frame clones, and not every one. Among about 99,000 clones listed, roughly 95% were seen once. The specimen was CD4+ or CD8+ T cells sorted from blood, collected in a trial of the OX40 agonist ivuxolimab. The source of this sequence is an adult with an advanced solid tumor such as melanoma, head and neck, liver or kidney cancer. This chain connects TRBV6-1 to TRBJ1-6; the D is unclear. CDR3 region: CASSPWTGPNSPLHF. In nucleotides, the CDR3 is TGTGCCAGCAGTCCTTGGACCGGACCCAATTCACCCCTCCACTTT.